Following are 15 T cell receptor beta chains from one sample sequenced in a study of blood T cell repertoires in COVID-19 (dated by TCRdb to the early 2020s). The method behind the library was the immunoSEQ multiplex PCR assay. TCRdb re-hosts the immuneACCESS table, in-frame sequences only. Its copies lack some clones; in the studies checked, an unresolved V gene accounts for under half of them, and the cause for the rest is not known. This sample holds hundreds of thousands of clones; 75% to 90% were observed only once. The ten most abundant clones make up about 3.3% of the sample. The sequenced sample consisted of PBMCs or T cells enriched from blood (not recorded which). All receptors derive from a woman in her thirties or forties with acute COVID-19.

The chain recombines TRBV6-1 with TRBJ2-5; 8 bases align to TRBD1. Germline V gene sequence: CDR1 MNHNS, CDR2 SASEGT. CDR3 length equals 19 residues. Unmatched junction bases numbered 23, after V lost 1 base and J lost 10 bases. The CDR3 sequence is CASSEGRQGAAARRGFQYF. In DNA, the CDR3 is TGTGCCAGCAGTGAAGGTAGGCAGGGGGCAGCTGCCCGCCGGGGTTTCCAGTACTTC.

The gene calls are TRBV7-9 and TRBJ2-2; 14 bases are shared with TRBD2. This CDR3 spans 16 amino acids. V was clipped by 6 bases and J by 5 bases; unmatched bases: 5. Germline V gives CDR1 SEHNR, CDR2 FQNEAQ (reference sequence). The CDR3 is CASSFGTSGSTGELFF. CDR3 DNA: TGTGCCAGCAGTTTCGGGACTAGCGGGAGTACCGGGGAGCTGTTTTTT. The complete variable domain, with remaining parts taken from reference TRBV7-9 and TRBJ2-2, reads DTGVSQNPRHKITKRGQNVTFRCDPISEHNRLYWYRQTLGQGPEFLTYFQNEAQLEKSRLLSDRFSAERPKGSFSTLEIQRTEQGDSAMYLCASSFGTSGSTGELFFGEGSRLTVL.

This chain uses TRBV5-1 with TRBJ2-5; weak D call: TRBD1 (6 bases). CDR1 is SGHRS, CDR2 YFSETQ, per germline. With 2 bases removed from V and 1 base from J, the gap between germline ends came to 18 bases. CDR3 length equals 17 residues. The CDR3 is CASSFGIRDTSQETQYF. Here the CDR3 DNA reads TGCGCCAGCAGCTTCGGAATTCGGGACACCTCCCAAGAGACCCAGTACTTC.

The chain carries TRBV18 and TRBJ2-3, with 13 nucleotides matching TRBD2. This CDR3 comprises 17 residues. V lost 1 base and J lost 11; bases outside the gene matches: 12. Germline CDR1 is KGHSH and CDR2 is LQKENI. DNA of the CDR3: TGTGCCAGCTCACCACGCCTAGGACTAGCGGGAGATTATGAGCAGTATTTT. Translation: CASSPRLGLAGDYEQYF.

The chain joins TRBV7-6 to TRBJ2-7; 15 bases are shared with TRBD2. CDR1 is SGHVS and CDR2 is FNYEAQ in the germline V gene. The CDR3 runs to 17 residues. Trimming removed 2 bases from V and 3 bases from J; junction bases left unmatched: 5. CDR3 nucleotides: TGTGCCAGCAGCTTAAGGGGGACTAGCGGGAGGATCTACGAGCAGTACTTC. Its protein is CASSLRGTSGRIYEQYF.

On this clone itself: With a much larger clone just one base away, this may be a read error. This rearrangement joins TRBV7-2 to TRBJ1-1, with D hard to call. Germline V CDR1 and CDR2: SGHTA, FQGNSA. Between the trimmed V and J ends, which lost 3 bases and 0 bases, there was a span of 5 bases. The CDR3 is made up of 13 amino acids. The CDR3 DNA follows: TGTGCCAGCAGCTTCCGGGTGAACACTGAAGCTTTCTTT. It translates to CASSFRVNTEAFF.

The chain has TRBV29-1 and TRBJ2-7, with 9 bases aligning to TRBD1. Germline lookup yields CDR1 SQVTM and CDR2 ANQGSEA. This CDR3 region has 13 residues. V dropped 6 bases and J dropped 4; count of bases not matched to a gene: 7. The CDR3 spells CSVRDREFYEQYF. The CDR3, as DNA: TGCAGCGTCCGGGACAGGGAGTTTTACGAGCAGTACTTC.

The V gene is TRBV7-9, the J gene TRBJ2-3; D not resolved. Germline lookup yields CDR1 SEHNR and CDR2 FQNEAQ (reference sequence). CDR3 length equals 12 residues. Trimming removed 4 bases from V and 6 bases from J, with 8 bases in between. The CDR3 reads CASSSPRDTQYF. The DNA for the CDR3 is TGTGCCAGCAGCTCACCCCGGGATACGCAGTATTTT.

The chain has TRBV6-4 and TRBJ1-5; TRBD1 is a possible D gene (6 bases). The length of the CDR3 is 16 residues. V was shortened by 0 bases and J by 4 bases, with 13 bases between the two germline ends. Germline V gives CDR1 MRHNA, CDR2 SNTAGT. The CDR3 here is CASSDSPWGPNQPQHF. CDR3 coding DNA: TGTGCCAGCAGTGACTCTCCCTGGGGGCCAAATCAGCCCCAGCATTTT.

V is TRBV4-1 and J is TRBJ1-5; D perhaps matches TRBD1 (6 bases). This CDR3 region has 16 residues. With 1 base removed from V and 6 bases from J, the gap between germline ends came to 16 bases. The V gene's germline CDR1 is MGHRA and CDR2 YSYEKL. For the CDR3, the DNA is TGCGCCAGCAGCCAAGTTTTCGGGACACGAGTTCAGCCCCAGCATTTT. The encoded protein is CASSQVFGTRVQPQHF.

The DNA for the CDR3 is TGTGCCAGCAGTTTATCACGGGAGAGGGAGACCCAGTACTTC. Its translation is CASSLSRERETQYF. J is TRBJ2-5 and V is TRBV28; D perhaps matches TRBD2 (6 bases). CDR3 length: 14 amino acids. Germline V CDR1 and CDR2: MDHEN, SYDVKM. The V and J ends lost 1 base and 5 bases respectively, with 11 bases between them.

The V call is TRBV5-1, the J call TRBJ2-7, with 8 bases fitting TRBD1. Trimming removed 3 bases from V and 5 bases from J; junction bases left unmatched: 7. CDR3 size: 14 residues. In germline, CDR1 is SGHRS, CDR2 YFSETQ. CDR3 loop: CASSSTGGLHEQYF. In DNA, the CDR3 is TGCGCCAGCAGCTCTACAGGGGGACTCCACGAGCAGTACTTC. Full variable domain (rest looked up from reference TRBV5-1 and TRBJ2-7): KAGVTQTPRYLIKTRGQQVTLSCSPISGHRSVSWYQQTPGQGLQFLFEYFSETQRNKGNFPGRFSGRQFSNSRSEMNVSTLELGDSALYLCASSSTGGLHEQYFGPGTRLTVT.

The chain uses TRBV5-5 and TRBJ2-7; TRBD1 might be the D (6 bases). The length of the CDR3 is 13 residues. V lost 7 bases and J lost 2, with 13 bases in between. The germline V gene has CDR1 SGHKS and CDR2 YYEKEE (reference sequence). The CDR3 DNA reads TGTGCCAGCGGGGCAGGGGCGACCTACGAGCAGTACTTC. It encodes CASGAGATYEQYF.

For this clone: Being one base from a much bigger clone, this may be a read error. V and J are TRBV5-4 and TRBJ2-7; unclear D gene. V was clipped by 0 bases and J by 1 base, with 5 bases between them. Germline CDR1 reads SGHNT; CDR2 reads YYREEE (reference sequence). The CDR3 covers 13 residues. The CDR3 loop reads CASSLDRSYEQYF. DNA for the CDR3: TGTGCCAGCAGCTTGGACAGATCCTACGAGCAGTACTTC.

The chain uses TRBV12-1 and TRBJ2-1; the table's D call, TRBD2, has no DNA check behind it. TRBV12-1 counts as a pseudogene. CDR3 length: 14 residues. As DNA, the CDR3 is TGTGCCAGCAGCCCACAGCGGGAGTACAATGAGCAGTTCTTC. It yields the protein CASSPQREYNEQFF.